The entry that follows covers one TCR beta chain sequence. No antigen is known for it. The junction had 3 bases not matched to a gene; V was cut back by 7 bases and J by 7 bases. Germline V gives CDR1 SGHRS, CDR2 YFSETQ. This CDR3 is 13 amino acids long. The record originates from a study of T cell responses to AZD1222 COVID-19 vaccine. Study-wide points: Donors in the cohort were predominantly white British and more often female, and clonal diversity was possibly underestimated.

Here immunoSEQ multiplex PCR was the method, and the copy in TCRdb shows in-frame clones only, minus some. The sample has 90,000 to 120,000 clones; approximately 89% are singletons. The material was peripheral blood, obtained on day 0 of MenACWY control vaccination. The J gene is TRBJ1-6, the V gene TRBV5-1, with 9 positions matching TRBD1. The sequence was obtained from an adult in good health. CDR3 DNA: TGCGCCAGCCATACAGGGGGCAATTCACCCCTCCACTTT. This translates into CASHTGGNSPLHF.